The 7 T cell receptor beta chains in this list originate from one sample, sequenced in a study of T cell responses to AZD1222 COVID-19 vaccine (dated by TCRdb to the early 2020s). This sample's time point label indicates: baseline before first vaccination. Library preparation used the immunoSEQ multiplex PCR assay. Imported from immuneACCESS, the table was reduced by TCRdb to in-frame sequences with V and J called. These copies leave out some clones; in studies compared against another copy, an unresolved V gene accounts for under half, and the cause of the remainder is not known. Here the sample has just over 80,000 clones; around 89% occur a single time. The ten largest account for around 5.8% of the sample. The sequencing here drew on peripheral blood, taken on day 0 of AZD1222 vaccination. These receptor sequences come from an adult in good health.

The rearrangement joins TRBV2 to TRBJ2-5; D not resolved. Germline loops: CDR1 SNHLY, CDR2 FYNNEI. V was cut by 3 bases and J by 6 bases, with 11 bases left in between. The CDR3 contains 13 residues. The CDR3 DNA follows: TGTGCCAGCAGTGAGGGTAGCATACAGACCCAGTACTTC. Translation gives CASSEGSIQTQYF.

The rearrangement joins TRBV28 to TRBJ1-1, with 8 bases identical to TRBD1. CDR3 size: 12 residues. V shed 8 bases and J 9 bases; nucleotides not matched to a gene: 8. Germline V gene data show CDR1 as MDHEN and CDR2 as SYDVKM. The CDR3 protein is CASEYQGAKAFF. The CDR3 DNA reads as TGTGCCAGCGAGTATCAGGGGGCAAAAGCTTTCTTT.

The chain carries TRBV4-1 and TRBJ2-7; no clear D gene. The CDR3 is 14 residues long. CDR1 and CDR2 from the germline V gene are MGHRA and YSYEKL. V shed 1 base and J shed 0 bases, with 7 bases lying between them. CDR3 DNA: TGCGCCAGCAGCCAAGGACCGAACTCCTACGAGCAGTACTTC. Protein: CASSQGPNSYEQYF.

The chain couples TRBV6-5 to TRBJ2-3, with D hard to call. The germline V gene encodes CDR1 MNHEY and CDR2 SVGAGI. The CDR3 consists of 14 residues. The ends were cut back, 6 bases at V and 1 base at J, with 11 bases in the middle. CDR3 residues: CASRTSVGTDTQYF. The CDR3 coding sequence is TGTGCCAGCAGAACCTCGGTGGGCACAGATACGCAGTATTTT.

The chain combines TRBV19 with TRBJ1-2; TRBD1 matches at 7 bases. Trimming took 4 bases from V and 2 from J; bases not matched to a gene: 7. This CDR3 is built from 15 residues. Germline CDR1 and CDR2: LNHDA and SQIVND (reference sequence). The CDR3 region has the DNA TGTGCCAGTAGTACAGGGACAGCTCCAAACTATGGCTACACCTTC. Translation gives CASSTGTAPNYGYTF.

The chain uses TRBV5-1 and TRBJ1-5; D ambiguous. This CDR3 has 14 amino acids. CDR1 and CDR2 (germline): SGHRS, YFSETQ. The V gene lost 4 bases and the J gene lost 4 bases, with 12 bases spanning the gap. The CDR3 DNA sequence: TGCGCCAGCAGCCTAGGACTTGCAAATCAGCCCCAGCATTTT. It encodes CASSLGLANQPQHF.

The genes are TRBV5-5 and TRBJ2-7, with TRBD1 matching over 7 bases. V was clipped by 7 bases and J by 3 bases; unmatched bases: 7. This CDR3 is built from 13 residues. Germline assignment: CDR1 SGHKS and CDR2 YYEKEE (reference sequence). The CDR3 nucleotides read TGTGCCAGCCAAAAACAGGGGCTCTACGAGCAGTACTTC. Its translation is CASQKQGLYEQYF.